This TCR beta chain originates from a study of blood T cell repertoires in COVID-19. Study background: The United States, Italy and Spain supplied acute and convalescent COVID-19 samples. The analysed material was cDNA or gDNA that came from T cells, B-cell-depleted T cells, or PBMCs.

This clone was seen ten or more times. Using immunoSEQ multiplex PCR, the repertoire was profiled, and TCRdb retains in-frame clones only, with some absent. The data hold fewer than 40,000 clones, with over 75% observed a single time. The CDR3 has 13 residues. From germline, CDR1 is GTSNPN and CDR2 SVGIG (reference sequence). The trim removed 2 bases at V and 8 bases at J, leaving 8 bases unmatched. The TCR sequence derives from a man between 60 and 75 years old with acute or convalescent COVID-19. This chain joins TRBV30 and TRBJ1-2; 7 bases are shared with TRBD1. Sequenced: peripheral blood. The CDR3 protein is CAWSWAGGSGYTF. The CDR3, as DNA: TGTGCCTGGAGTTGGGCAGGGGGTAGCGGCTACACCTTC. Filled out from reference TRBV30 and TRBJ1-2, the complete variable domain reads SQTIHQWPATLVQPVGSPLSLECTVEGTSNPNLYWYRQAAGRGLQLLFYSVGIGQISSEVPQNLSASRPQDRQFILSSKKLLLSDSGFYLCAWSWAGGSGYTFGSGTRLTVV.